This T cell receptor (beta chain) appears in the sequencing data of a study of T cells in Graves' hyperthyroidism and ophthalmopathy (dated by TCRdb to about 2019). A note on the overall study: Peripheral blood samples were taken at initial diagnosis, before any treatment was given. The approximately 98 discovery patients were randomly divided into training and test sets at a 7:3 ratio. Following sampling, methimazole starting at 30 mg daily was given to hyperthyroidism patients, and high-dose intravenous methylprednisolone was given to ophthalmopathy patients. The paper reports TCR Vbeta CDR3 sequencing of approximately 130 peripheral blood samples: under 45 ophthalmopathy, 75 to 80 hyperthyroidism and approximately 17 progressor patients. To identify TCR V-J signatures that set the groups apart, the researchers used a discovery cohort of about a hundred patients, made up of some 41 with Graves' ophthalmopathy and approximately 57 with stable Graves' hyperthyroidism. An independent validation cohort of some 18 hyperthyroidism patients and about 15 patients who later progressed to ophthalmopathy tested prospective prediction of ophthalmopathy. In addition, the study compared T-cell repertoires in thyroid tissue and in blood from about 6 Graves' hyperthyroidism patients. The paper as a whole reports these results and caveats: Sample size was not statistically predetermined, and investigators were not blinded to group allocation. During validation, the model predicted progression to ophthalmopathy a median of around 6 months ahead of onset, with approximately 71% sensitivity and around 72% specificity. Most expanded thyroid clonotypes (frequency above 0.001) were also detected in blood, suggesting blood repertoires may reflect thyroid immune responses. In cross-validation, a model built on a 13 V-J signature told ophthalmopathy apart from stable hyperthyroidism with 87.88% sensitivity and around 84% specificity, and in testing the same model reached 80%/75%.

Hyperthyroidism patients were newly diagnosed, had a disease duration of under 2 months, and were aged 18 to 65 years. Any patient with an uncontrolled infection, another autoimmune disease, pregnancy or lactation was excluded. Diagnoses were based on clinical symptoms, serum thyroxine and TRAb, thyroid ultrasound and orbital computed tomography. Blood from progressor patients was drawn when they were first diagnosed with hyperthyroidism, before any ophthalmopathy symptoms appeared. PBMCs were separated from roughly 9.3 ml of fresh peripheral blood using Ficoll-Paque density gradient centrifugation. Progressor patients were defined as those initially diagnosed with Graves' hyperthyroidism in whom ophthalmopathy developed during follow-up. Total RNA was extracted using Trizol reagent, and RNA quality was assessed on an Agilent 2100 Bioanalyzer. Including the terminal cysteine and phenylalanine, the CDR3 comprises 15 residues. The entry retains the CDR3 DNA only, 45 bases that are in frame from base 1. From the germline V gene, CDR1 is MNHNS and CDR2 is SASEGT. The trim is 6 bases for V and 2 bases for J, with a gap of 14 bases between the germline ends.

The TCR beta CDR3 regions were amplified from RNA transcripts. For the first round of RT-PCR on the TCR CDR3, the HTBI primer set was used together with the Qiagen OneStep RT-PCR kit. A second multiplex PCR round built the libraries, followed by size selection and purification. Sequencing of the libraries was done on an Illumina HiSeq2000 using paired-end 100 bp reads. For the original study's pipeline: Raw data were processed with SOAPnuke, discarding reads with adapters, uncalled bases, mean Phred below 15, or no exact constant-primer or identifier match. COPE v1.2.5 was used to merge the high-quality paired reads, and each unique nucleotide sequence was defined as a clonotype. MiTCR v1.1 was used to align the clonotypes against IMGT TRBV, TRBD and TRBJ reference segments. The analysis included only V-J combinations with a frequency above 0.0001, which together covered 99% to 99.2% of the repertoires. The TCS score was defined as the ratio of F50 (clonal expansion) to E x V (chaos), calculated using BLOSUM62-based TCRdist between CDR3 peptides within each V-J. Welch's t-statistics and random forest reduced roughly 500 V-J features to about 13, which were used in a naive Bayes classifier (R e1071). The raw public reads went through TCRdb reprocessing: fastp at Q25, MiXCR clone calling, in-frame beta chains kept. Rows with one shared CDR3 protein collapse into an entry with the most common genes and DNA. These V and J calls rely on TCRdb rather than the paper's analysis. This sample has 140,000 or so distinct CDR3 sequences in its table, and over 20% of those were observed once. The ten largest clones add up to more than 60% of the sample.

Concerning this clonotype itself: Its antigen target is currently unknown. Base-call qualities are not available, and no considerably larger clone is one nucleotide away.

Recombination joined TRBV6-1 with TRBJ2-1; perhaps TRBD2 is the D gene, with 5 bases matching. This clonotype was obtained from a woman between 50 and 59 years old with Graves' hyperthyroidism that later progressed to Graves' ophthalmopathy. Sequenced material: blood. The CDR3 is CASRGSDHTYNEQFF. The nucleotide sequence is TGTGCCAGCAGGGGTAGCGACCATACCTACAATGAGCAGTTCTTC.